These 28 T cell receptor beta chains were all obtained from the same sample, sequenced in a study of monozygotic twins with inflammatory bowel disease (dated by TCRdb to the late 2010s). Library preparation employed 5' RACE. Sequencing used an Illumina HiSeq 2500. TCRdb reprocessed the reads, reporting each CDR3 protein sequence once and no DNA. This sample's records show about 210,000 distinct CDR3 sequences. Of the sample, approximately 1.6% falls within the top ten clones. The sequencing input was blood. All receptors come from a human donor with ulcerative colitis or Crohn's disease, or a healthy co-twin of an affected twin (not recorded which).

The genes are TRBV7-2 and TRBJ1-6. CDR3 size: 11 residues. CDR1 SGHTA and CDR2 FQGNSA come from the germline V gene. This chain's CDR3 is CASSLNSPLHF.

The chain has TRBV5-1 and TRBJ2-3; checking the TCRdb D call of TRBD1 is not possible without DNA. The CDR3 totals 13 residues. Germline CDR1 reads SGHRS; CDR2 reads YFSETQ. The CDR3 protein is CVSSPGQGDTQYF. Using reference TRBV5-1 and TRBJ2-3 for the parts outside the CDR3, the full variable domain is KAGVTQTPRYLIKTRGQQVTLSCSPISGHRSVSWYQQTPGQGLQFLFEYFSETQRNKGNFPGRFSGRQFSNSRSEMNVSTLELGDSALYLCVSSPGQGDTQYFGPGTRLTVL.

The rearrangement joins TRBV6-5 to TRBJ2-3; TCRdb's D call, TRBD2, is unchecked because there is no DNA. The germline V gene has CDR1 MNHEY and CDR2 SVGAGI. The CDR3 has 12 residues. The CDR3 sequence: CASGTGANTQYF.

V and J are TRBV5-1 and TRBJ2-1. The V gene's germline CDR1 is SGHRS and CDR2 YFSETQ. The CDR3 has 13 residues. CDR3 protein: CASSTVAYNEQFF.

This chain links TRBV5-1 with TRBJ2-1; checking the TCRdb D call of TRBD1 is not possible without DNA. CDR1 is SGHRS and CDR2 is YFSETQ in the germline V gene. This CDR3 region has 17 residues. The CDR3 sequence: CASSSYLRQGGGNGQFF.

V usage is TRBV9 and J usage is TRBJ2-2; TCRdb's D call, TRBD2, is unchecked because there is no DNA. In germline, CDR1 is SGDLS, CDR2 YYNGEE. This CDR3 has 17 amino acids. Here the CDR3 reads CASSVALLAVNTGELFF.

The chain carries TRBV6-1 and TRBJ1-5. CDR1 MNHNS and CDR2 SASEGT come from the germline V gene. The length of the CDR3 is 15 residues. This CDR3 reads CASKPGTAFPRPQHF.

V gene TRBV5-1 combines with J gene TRBJ1-6; the D call from TCRdb, TRBD1, cannot be confirmed without DNA. The CDR3 spans 16 residues. CDR1 SGHRS and CDR2 YFSETQ come from the germline V gene. The CDR3 here is CASSFLSDRGDSPLHF.

The gene calls are TRBV5-6 and TRBJ1-1. This CDR3 has 14 residues. CDR1 and CDR2 from the germline V gene are SGHDT and YYEEEE. CDR3 in amino acids: CASSLDRADLEAFF. Full variable domain (rest looked up from reference TRBV5-6 and TRBJ1-1): DAGVTQSPTHLIKTRGQQVTLRCSPKSGHDTVSWYQQALGQGPQFIFQYYEEEERQRGNFPDRFSGHQFPNYSSELNVNALLLGDSALYLCASSLDRADLEAFFGQGTRLTVV.

V and J are TRBV19 and TRBJ2-7. Germline V gene lookup returns CDR1 LNHDA and CDR2 SQIVND (reference sequence). This CDR3 has 13 residues. CDR3: CASRRGGTYEQYF.

The rearrangement uses TRBV6-5 and TRBJ1-1; TCRdb's D call, TRBD1, is unchecked because there is no DNA. Germline V gives CDR1 MNHEY, CDR2 SVGAGI. CDR3 length equals 14 residues. CDR3 protein: CASSSPGGITEAFF.

The gene calls are TRBV24-1 and TRBJ2-3. Germline-derived CDR1 and CDR2 are KGHDR and SFDVKD. This CDR3 has 12 residues. CDR3 amino acids: CATSDYADTQYF.

The rearrangement uses TRBV7-2 and TRBJ2-5; TCRdb's D call of TRBD1 is untestable without DNA. The CDR3 consists of 15 residues. Germline CDR1 and CDR2: SGHTA and FQGNSA. The CDR3: CASSLDPGRVETQYF.

The CDR3 loop reads CASSLSWGRRETQYF. The chain uses TRBV27 and TRBJ2-5; TCRdb's assignment of TRBD1 cannot be checked, as there is no DNA. The CDR3 totals 15 residues. Germline lookup yields CDR1 MNHEY and CDR2 SMNVEV (reference sequence).

The V call is TRBV5-1, the J call TRBJ1-1; with no DNA, the TCRdb D assignment of TRBD1 cannot be verified. Germline lookup yields CDR1 SGHRS and CDR2 YFSETQ. CDR3 length: 14 amino acids. The CDR3 region is CASSSKTGVTEAFF.

This rearrangement joins TRBV12-3 or TRBV12-4 to TRBJ2-7. The CDR3 length is 14 residues. CDR3 residues: CASTQGPSSYEQYF.

The chain couples TRBV11-2 to TRBJ2-5; TCRdb lists TRBD1, though no DNA is available to test this call. CDR3 length: 15 residues. The germline CDR1 and CDR2 sequences are SGHAT and FQNNGV. CDR3 in amino acids: CASSLISRGRETQYF.

The gene calls are TRBV20-1 and TRBJ2-5; the D call of TRBD1 rests on TCRdb alone, since no DNA is present to check it. The germline V gene encodes CDR1 DFQATT and CDR2 SNEGSKA (reference sequence). This CDR3 contains 13 residues. The CDR3 is CSARVPGGETQYF.

The V gene is TRBV7-2, the J gene TRBJ1-1. The CDR3 runs 13 residues. From germline, CDR1 is SGHTA and CDR2 FQGNSA. The CDR3 loop reads CASSTYRNTEAFF.

The V gene is TRBV20-1, the J gene TRBJ2-1; checking the TCRdb D call of TRBD1 is not possible without DNA. The CDR3 spans 14 residues. CDR1 is DFQATT, CDR2 SNEGSKA, per germline (reference sequence). This chain's CDR3 is CSAWLGGPFNEQFF.

The chain links TRBV11-2 to TRBJ2-7. In germline, CDR1 is SGHAT, CDR2 FQNNGV. CDR3 size: 14 residues. The CDR3 reads CASSLDRPSYEQYF.

The chain carries TRBV12-3 or TRBV12-4 and TRBJ2-5; without DNA, the TCRdb call of TRBD2 cannot be checked. The CDR3 has 16 amino acids. CDR3 amino acids: CASSPLLAGGSGTQYF.

V is TRBV12-3 or TRBV12-4 and J is TRBJ1-2; the TRBD1 assignment by TCRdb is unverifiable without DNA. The CDR3 runs to 15 residues. The CDR3 here is CASSLRQGARAAYTF.

V is TRBV5-1 and J is TRBJ1-2; the D call from TCRdb, TRBD1, cannot be confirmed without DNA. CDR3 length equals 13 residues. Germline V CDR1 and CDR2: SGHRS, YFSETQ. CDR3 loop: CASSLDRNYGYTF. Using reference TRBV5-1 and TRBJ1-2 for the parts outside the CDR3, the full variable domain is KAGVTQTPRYLIKTRGQQVTLSCSPISGHRSVSWYQQTPGQGLQFLFEYFSETQRNKGNFPGRFSGRQFSNSRSEMNVSTLELGDSALYLCASSLDRNYGYTFGSGTRLTVV.

The chain links TRBV20-1 to TRBJ1-6; TCRdb's D gene call, TRBD1, goes unchecked for lack of DNA. This CDR3 comprises 16 residues. Germline CDR1 DFQATT, CDR2 SNEGSKA (reference sequence). CDR3: CSAPRDISSYNSPLHF.

CDR3 sequence: CASSLVGQGVDEQFF. This sequence joins TRBV5-1 and TRBJ2-1; TCRdb outputs TRBD1, but without DNA this stays unchecked. The CDR3 totals 15 residues. Looked up from germline, CDR1 is SGHRS and CDR2 is YFSETQ. The variable domain in full, with the rest retrieved from reference TRBV5-1 and TRBJ2-1, is KAGVTQTPRYLIKTRGQQVTLSCSPISGHRSVSWYQQTPGQGLQFLFEYFSETQRNKGNFPGRFSGRQFSNSRSEMNVSTLELGDSALYLCASSLVGQGVDEQFFGPGTRLTVL.

The gene calls are TRBV12-3 or TRBV12-4 and TRBJ1-1. The CDR3 is 12 residues long. CDR3 protein: CASSEINTEAFF.

The CDR3 region is CASSFGSDRQTQYF. J is TRBJ2-5 and V is TRBV7-2; lacking DNA, the TRBD1 call made by TCRdb goes unchecked. Germline CDR1 SGHTA, CDR2 FQGNSA. CDR3 length equals 14 residues.